This T cell receptor (beta chain) appears in the sequencing data of a study of shared clonotypes between healthy human individuals (dated by TCRdb to about 2020). About the investigation overall: A couple of women and a few men aged 18 to 49 years were included in the cohort. For each donor, three plates each were used for CD4 naive and CD4 memory, two plates were used for CD8 naive, and one plate was used for CD8 memory. Blood TCR repertoires of about 5 healthy adults were deeply sequenced to estimate repertoire size and the extent of clonotype sharing between individuals. Different laboratories and diverse techniques were used to prepare libraries and sequence TCR repertoires, to increase sequencing depth and limit assay-specific biases. Per donor, leukapheresis produced somewhere between about 0.8 and 9 billion PBMCs. Results and caveats for the whole study, not just this receptor: Compared with non-shared clonotypes, the clonotypes found in all four sorted-subset donors had higher generation probabilities. Sampling was limited to blood, and TCR repertoires in tissue likely differ from TCR repertoires in blood. Even with the large sequencing depth, rarefaction of the sorted-subset datasets indicated that sequencing was incomplete. Naive subsets generally had larger estimated clonotype richness than memory subsets did. Roughly 5% of naive CD4, 3.5% of naive CD8, around 2.3% of memory CD4, and 0.4% of memory CD8 clonotypes were shared across several donors. Because the study included only a small number of donors, the genetic and exposure-history diversity represented was limited. Pairwise subsampling indicated that sequencing depth was expected to affect the degree of clonotype sharing among donors.

CD8 naive samples consisted of CD45RO-negative cells that were positively selected for CCR7, yielding a CD45RA+CCR7+ population without TemRA cells. The donors were healthy, HIV-negative adults with no recently reported acute infections or vaccinations. Only Caucasian adults living in Nashville, Tennessee, USA were represented among the donors. Blood was collected by leukapheresis, and PBMCs were isolated by Ficoll-Histopaque density gradient centrifugation and then cryopreserved in liquid nitrogen vapor phase. Analytical flow cytometry was used to check the purity and quantity of each magnetically sorted T cell population. From each sorted fraction, genomic DNA was isolated and quantified by UV absorbance on a Nanodrop 2000c. Regarding this clone: Its binding antigen is unknown. Within one base of it there is no much larger clone, and no base qualities were kept.

TCR CDR3 regions were amplified from genomic DNA by multiplex PCR using the deep immunoSEQ assay. Extracted genomic DNA from each cell subset was distributed evenly across all wells of several immunoSEQ 96-well plates, and each plate was treated as a replicate. For sorted subsets, about 200 ng genomic DNA, equal to about 30,000 T cell genomes, was loaded into each replicate PCR. Purified libraries were quantified with a Qubit 3.0 fluorometer, sized on a Bioanalyzer 2100, and re-quantified with the KAPA Library Quantification kit. A separate single-read 150-cycle Illumina NextSeq 550 flow cell was used to sequence each immunoSEQ 96-well plate. The authors' analysis ran thus. Because the immunoSEQ output included only junctional sequences and no quality scores, the filtering could not be the same as the filtering used for full-length reads. To assign V/J genes and CDR3, sequences were annotated using PyIR, a Python wrapper for IgBLAST v1.9, with IMGT germline references. Any read was removed if the V/J assignment was weak (E-value above 1e-6), the CDR3 was missing, or the read contained stop codons, out-of-frame junctions, or ambiguous translated residues. V3J clonotypes were defined as sequences sharing the same inferred V gene, J gene, and CDR3 amino acid sequence. Percentage overlap between repertoires was calculated by dividing the number of shared unique clonotypes by the size of the smaller repertoire. Three approaches were used to assess repertoire richness: RTK rarefaction, the Chao1 estimator, and Recon v2.1 estimates of unobserved clonotypes. OLGA was used to compute generation probabilities for all TCRbeta clonotypes that the gDNA method yielded from a few donors. TCRdb retrieved this table from immuneACCESS and kept in-frame rearrangements only. Not all clones are present; in checked studies, unresolved V genes account for under half, and no reason is known for the remainder. The V and J calls and clone size come from that table; D and trimming were worked out from the DNA. Within this sample are roughly 550,000 clones, with around 95% of them counted one time only. 0.1% to 0.11% of the sample rests with the top ten.

The cysteine opens and the phenylalanine closes a CDR3 of 13 amino acids. Of the read, only the CDR3 DNA is kept; its 39 bases are in frame from base 1. V is reduced by 1 base and J by 6 bases, leaving a spacing of 7 bases between them. From the germline V gene (reference sequence), CDR1 is SEHNR and CDR2 is FQNEAQ. The sequencing sample was made of naive CD8+ T cells sorted from blood. According to the study, the label for this sample's cell subset or site signals: CD45RA+CCR7+. The rearranged segments are TRBV7-9 and TRBJ1-5, with the D gene not clear enough to name. This TCR came from a woman under 40 in good health. CDR3 protein: CASSLDGGQPQHF. The nucleotide sequence reads TGTGCCAGCAGCTTAGATGGCGGTCAGCCCCAGCATTTT.